The 28 T cell receptor beta chains reported below all come from one sample, sequenced in a study of radiotherapy plus CTLA-4 blockade in lung cancer. Sequenced by immunoSEQ multiplex PCR; TCRdb stores in-frame clones only, minus some. The table includes just under 60,000 clones, over 65% detected once. Sequencing used peripheral blood, obtained from a patient treated with radiotherapy plus ipilimumab. Source of these receptors: a human donor with non-small cell lung cancer who had a partial response to radiotherapy plus ipilimumab.

This clone is a singleton in its sample. The CDR3, as DNA: TGCGCCAGCAGCCTCGGGGGGACATACGAGCAGTACTTC. Protein sequence: CASSLGGTYEQYF. The rearrangement links TRBV5-1 to TRBJ2-7; D perhaps matches TRBD2 (7 bases). The CDR3 contains 13 residues. Trimming took 4 bases from V and 4 from J, leaving 12 bases between them. Looked up from germline, CDR1 is SGHRS and CDR2 is YFSETQ.

This sequence joins TRBV5-4 and TRBJ1-2; 8 positions match TRBD1. V lost 4 bases and J lost 2; bases outside the gene matches: 7. CDR1 is SGHNT and CDR2 is YYREEE in the germline V gene (reference sequence). CDR3 length: 15 residues. In DNA, the CDR3 is TGTGCCAGCAGCCCGGGGTCAGGGGGCAACTATGGCTACACCTTC. Encoded protein: CASSPGSGGNYGYTF.

This chain connects TRBV6-6 to TRBJ2-6, with a tentative D call TRBD1 (6 bases). Germline loops: CDR1 MNHNY, CDR2 SVGAGI (reference sequence). V lost 6 bases, J lost 2 bases, and 11 bases lay in between. The CDR3 sequence is 15 residues long. The CDR3 DNA reads TGTGCCAGCAGCCCACAGGGTACTGGGGCCAACGTCCTGACTTTC. Its protein is CASSPQGTGANVLTF.

The chain employs TRBV6-1 and TRBJ1-5; D might be TRBD1 (6 bases). Trimming removed 8 bases from V and 9 bases from J, with 14 bases in between. This CDR3 is 12 amino acids long. Germline V gene lookup returns CDR1 MNHNS and CDR2 SASEGT. This CDR3 is CASRGGGRPQHF. The CDR3 region has the DNA TGTGCCAGCCGGGGAGGGGGACGGCCCCAGCATTTT.

The chain combines TRBV19 with TRBJ2-7; TRBD1 agrees at 8 bases. CDR1 and CDR2 from the germline V gene are LNHDA and SQIVND (reference sequence). The CDR3 contains 16 residues. The V gene end was trimmed by 1 base and the J gene end by 3 bases; junction bases not matched to a gene: 8. The CDR3 DNA reads TGTGCCAGTAGTATAGTGTTGACAGGGGCAGTCTACGAGCAGTACTTC. It translates to CASSIVLTGAVYEQYF.

The chain couples TRBV5-6 to TRBJ1-2; perhaps TRBD1 as D (5 bases). Germline V gene data show CDR1 as SGHDT and CDR2 as YYEEEE. V was pared by 1 base and J by 8 bases, with 12 bases between. The CDR3 extends over 13 amino acids. CDR3 nucleotide sequence: TGTGCCAGCAGCTTGTCCGGGGGATCAGGCTACACCTTC. This encodes CASSLSGGSGYTF.

The chain recombines TRBV7-2 with TRBJ1-2; D ambiguous. The V gene lost 1 base and the J gene lost 8 bases, with 8 bases spanning the gap. The CDR3 spans 12 residues. Germline V gives CDR1 SGHTA, CDR2 FQGNSA. This CDR3 reads CASSLDRRGYTF. As DNA, the CDR3 is TGTGCCAGCAGCTTAGACAGACGCGGCTACACCTTC.

The chain couples TRBV5-3 to TRBJ1-6; D uncertain. TRBV5-3 qualifies as an ORF whose function is uncertain. V dropped 4 bases and J dropped 8 bases, with 22 bases sitting between them. The CDR3 is 17 residues long. CDR3 DNA: TGTGCCAGAAGCCAGGAAAGTGACAAGGAGGGATATTCACCCCTCCACTTT. This sequence encodes CARSQESDKEGYSPLHF.

The V gene is TRBV25-1, the J gene TRBJ1-2; 8 bases agree with TRBD1. CDR1 and CDR2 from the germline V gene are MGHDK and SYGVNS. V dropped 3 bases and J dropped 3; count of bases not matched to a gene: 9. CDR3 length equals 16 residues. The CDR3 bases are TGTGCCAGCAGTGAGGATGGGCAGGGGGCATACTATGGCTACACCTTC. It codes for CASSEDGQGAYYGYTF.

The chain joins TRBV25-1 to TRBJ1-4, with D perhaps TRBD1 (5 bases). This CDR3 spans 14 amino acids. Trimming left V 8 bases short and J 3 bases short, with 13 bases between. Germline V lookup: CDR1 MGHDK, CDR2 SYGVNS. For the CDR3, the DNA is TGTGCCAGCGGGCCGGGGGGTTCTAATGAAAAACTGTTTTTT. It encodes CASGPGGSNEKLFF.

The chain uses TRBV6-1 and TRBJ2-7; TRBD1 agrees at 7 bases. The germline gives CDR1 MNHNS, CDR2 SASEGT. The CDR3 loop spans 15 amino acids. The V and J ends lost 3 bases and 2 bases, in that order; junction bases with no gene match: 7. CDR3 in amino acids: CASSDLKGAPYEQYF. CDR3 bases: TGTGCCAGCAGTGATCTCAAGGGGGCCCCCTACGAGCAGTACTTC.

In DNA, the CDR3 is TGTGCCAGTAGTGTTTGGACATTCATGGATTCACCCCTCCACTTT. Translated, it gives CASSVWTFMDSPLHF. The J gene is TRBJ1-6, the V gene TRBV19; D may be TRBD1 (5 bases). Per germline, CDR1 LNHDA and CDR2 SQIVND (reference sequence). Trimming removed 5 bases from V and 8 bases from J, with 16 bases in between. The length of the CDR3 is 15 residues.

The chain uses TRBV6-4 and TRBJ1-1, with TRBD1 identical over 10 bases. V was clipped by 9 bases and J by 4 bases; unmatched bases: 14. CDR1 and CDR2 from the germline V gene are MRHNA and SNTAGT. CDR3 size: 16 residues. The CDR3 sequence is CARDPGQGPWATEAFF. The DNA for the CDR3 is TGTGCCAGAGATCCGGGACAGGGGCCATGGGCCACTGAAGCTTTCTTT.

V usage is TRBV5-1 and J usage is TRBJ2-2, with D perhaps matching TRBD2 (5 bases). The germline CDR1 and CDR2 sequences are SGHRS and YFSETQ. The ends were cut back, 4 bases at V and 3 bases at J, with 7 bases in the middle. The CDR3 runs to 13 residues. The CDR3, as DNA: TGCGCCAGCAGCGAGGGAGACACCGGGGAGCTGTTTTTT. Encoded protein: CASSEGDTGELFF.

The chain has TRBV7-9 and TRBJ1-4, with a tentative D call TRBD1 (5 bases). The CDR3 is made up of 15 amino acids. The V gene's germline CDR1 is SEHNR and CDR2 FQNEAQ (reference sequence). V lost 4 bases to trimming and J lost 0 bases, with 9 bases between them. CDR3 nucleotides: TGTGCCAGCAGCTATACAGGAGCAACTAATGAAAAACTGTTTTTT. As protein: CASSYTGATNEKLFF.

The chain combines TRBV2 with TRBJ1-6; 7 bases agree with TRBD1. J gave up 10 bases and V 3 bases, and 6 bases lay outside the gene matches. CDR1 and CDR2 (germline): SNHLY, FYNNEI. This CDR3 spans 14 amino acids. The CDR3: CASSEFGGQSPLHF. The CDR3 DNA reads TGTGCCAGCAGTGAGTTCGGGGGACAGTCACCCCTCCACTTT.

The chain links TRBV11-2 to TRBJ1-1; the D gene is possibly TRBD1 (5 bases). From germline, CDR1 is SGHAT and CDR2 FQNNGV. The CDR3 is made up of 14 amino acids. Trimming stripped 7 bases from V and 7 bases from J, with 19 bases between. CDR3 protein: CASNYFRGSGEAFF. The CDR3 coding sequence is TGTGCCAGCAACTACTTCCGGGGGTCGGGTGAAGCTTTCTTT.

The chain couples TRBV4-2 to TRBJ2-3, with 9 bases fitting TRBD1. The germline gives CDR1 LGHNA, CDR2 YNFKEQ. Losses at the gene ends were 0 bases for V and 1 base for J; bases not matched to a gene: 5. The CDR3 length is 17 residues. The CDR3 spells CASSQDRGQGGTDTQYF. CDR3 DNA: TGTGCCAGCAGCCAAGATAGGGGACAGGGAGGCACAGATACGCAGTATTTT.

V and J are TRBV4-2 and TRBJ2-3; 12 nucleotides line up with TRBD2. The CDR3 length is 18 residues. Trimming cost V 0 bases and J 2 bases; bases outside gene matches: 6. The germline gives CDR1 LGHNA, CDR2 YNFKEQ. The CDR3: CASSQDNLAGGNTDTQYF. The DNA for the CDR3 is TGTGCCAGCAGCCAAGATAACCTAGCGGGGGGGAACACAGATACGCAGTATTTT.

This rearrangement joins TRBV7-2 to TRBJ1-2; a possible D gene is TRBD1 (6 bases). This CDR3 has 13 amino acids. Trimming removed 0 bases at V and 11 bases at J, with 13 bases between. CDR1 and CDR2 (germline): SGHTA, FQGNSA. The CDR3 protein is CASSLARGREYTF. CDR3 coding DNA: TGTGCCAGCAGCTTAGCTAGGGGGAGAGAATACACCTTC. Together with reference TRBV7-2 and TRBJ1-2, the CDR3 gives the full variable domain: GAGVSQSPSNKVTEKGKDVELRCDPISGHTALYWYRQSLGQGLEFLIYFQGNSAPDKSGLPSDRFSAERTGGSVSTLTIQRTQQEDSAVYLCASSLARGREYTFGSGTRLTVV.

In its sample, this clone was seen many times. V and J are TRBV29-1 and TRBJ2-7, with 7 bases aligning to TRBD2. Germline V gives CDR1 SQVTM, CDR2 ANQGSEA. Unmatched junction bases numbered 13, after V lost 7 bases and J lost 4 bases. The CDR3 totals 14 residues. The CDR3, as DNA: TGCAGCGCCGCGGGTGGGAGGGGTGGATACGAGCAGTACTTC. Translated: CSAAGGRGGYEQYF.

The rearrangement joins TRBV7-9 to TRBJ2-3; a weak D match, TRBD1 (7 bases). Germline V gene lookup returns CDR1 SEHNR and CDR2 FQNEAQ (reference sequence). The CDR3 consists of 15 residues. With 5 bases removed from V and 1 base from J, the gap between germline ends came to 13 bases. This CDR3 is CASSEGGTGTDTQYF. The CDR3 DNA follows: TGTGCCAGCAGCGAAGGCGGGACAGGCACAGATACGCAGTATTTT.

The chain uses TRBV5-6 and TRBJ1-5; possible D gene TRBD1, 6 bases. This CDR3 spans 16 amino acids. CDR1 and CDR2 (germline): SGHDT, YYEEEE. The V and J ends lost 2 bases and 11 bases respectively, with 23 bases between them. The CDR3 loop is CASSFGVTGPIVSQHF. CDR3 in DNA: TGTGCCAGCAGCTTTGGGGTTACAGGGCCCATAGTTTCCCAGCATTTT.

The V call is TRBV4-2, the J call TRBJ1-2; 8 nucleotides agree with TRBD1. The CDR3 loop spans 17 amino acids. The germline V gene encodes CDR1 LGHNA and CDR2 YNFKEQ. J was trimmed by 4 bases and V by 0 bases; bases with no gene match: 10. The DNA for the CDR3 is TGTGCCAGCAGCCAAGAGATGGGGGCCACAGGGGGCTATGGCTACACCTTC. Translating gives CASSQEMGATGGYGYTF.

CDR3 in amino acids: CASSLGRANTGELFF. DNA of the CDR3: TGCGCCAGCAGCTTGGGCAGGGCGAACACCGGGGAGCTGTTTTTT. This chain connects TRBV5-1 to TRBJ2-2, with TRBD1 as a possible D gene (5 bases). Looked up from germline, CDR1 is SGHRS and CDR2 is YFSETQ. Trimming took off 0 bases at V and 0 bases at J, with 6 bases between the two ends. The CDR3 sequence is 15 residues long.

J is TRBJ1-2 and V is TRBV5-4, with 10 bases fitting TRBD1. The germline V gene encodes CDR1 SGHNT and CDR2 YYREEE (reference sequence). J lost 7 bases, V lost 7 bases, and 4 bases had no gene match. There are 12 residues in the CDR3. The CDR3 here is CASGTGERGYTF. CDR3 nucleotides: TGTGCCAGCGGGACAGGGGAGCGTGGCTACACCTTC. The whole variable domain, filled in from reference TRBV5-4 and TRBJ1-2, reads ETGVTQSPTHLIKTRGQQVTLRCSSQSGHNTVSWYQQALGQGPQFIFQYYREEENGRGNFPPRFSGLQFPNYSSELNVNALELDDSALYLCASGTGERGYTFGSGTRLTVV.

The CDR3 DNA follows: TGCGCCAGCAGCCAAGTTACAGTTTTCTATGGCTACACCTTC. The encoded protein is CASSQVTVFYGYTF. V gene TRBV4-1 combines with J gene TRBJ1-2; D not resolved. With 1 base removed from V and 4 bases from J, the gap between germline ends came to 10 bases. Per the germline V gene, CDR1 is MGHRA and CDR2 is YSYEKL. This CDR3 is 14 amino acids long.

The rearrangement uses TRBV11-2 and TRBJ2-3; D is unclear. V gave up 3 bases and J gave up 4 bases, with 8 bases separating them. CDR3 length: 13 amino acids. Germline V gives CDR1 SGHAT, CDR2 FQNNGV. The CDR3 DNA reads as TGTGCCAGCAGCTTGCAACACGCAGATACGCAGTATTTT. It codes for CASSLQHADTQYF.